A single sample is the source of the 11 T cell receptor beta chains below, sequenced in a study of OX40 agonist ivuxolimab in advanced cancers. Sequenced by immunoSEQ multiplex PCR; TCRdb stores in-frame clones only, minus some. The sample lists around 63,000 clones; roughly nine tenths were seen once. This sample comprised CD4+ or CD8+ T cells sorted from blood, obtained in a trial of the OX40 agonist ivuxolimab. These receptors were taken from an adult with an advanced solid tumor such as melanoma, head and neck, liver or kidney cancer.

The chain carries TRBV9 and TRBJ1-4; TRBD1 matches at 7 bases. The CDR3 is made up of 14 amino acids. V lost 6 bases to trimming and J lost 6 bases; unmatched junction nucleotides: 8. The V gene's germline CDR1 is SGDLS and CDR2 YYNGEE. CDR3 residues: CASTQGVNDEKLFF. DNA for the CDR3: TGTGCCAGCACCCAGGGGGTGAATGATGAAAAACTGTTTTTT.

The rearrangement joins TRBV2 to TRBJ2-7; D is uncertain. Germline CDR1 and CDR2: SNHLY and FYNNEI. The CDR3 sequence is 14 residues long. Trimming stripped 2 bases from V and 0 bases from J, with 8 bases between. CDR3 nucleotide sequence: TGTGCCAGCAGTGAATGGGCGGCCTCCTACGAGCAGTACTTC. Its translation: CASSEWAASYEQYF.

This clone was seen only once. The chain joins TRBV10-1 to TRBJ1-5, with a weak D call TRBD1 (5 bases). The germline V and J ends were trimmed by 9 bases and 1 base, with 7 bases remaining between them. The CDR3 length is 12 residues. Germline CDR1 WNHNN, CDR2 SYGVQD (reference sequence). CDR3 protein: CARGGSNQPQHF. CDR3 nucleotides: TGCGCCAGGGGGGGGAGCAATCAGCCCCAGCATTTT.

The chain carries TRBV5-4 and TRBJ1-4, with D possibly being TRBD1 (6 bases). The CDR3 runs 14 residues. V gave up 4 bases and J gave up 7 bases, with 14 bases separating them. Germline CDR1 is SGHNT and CDR2 is YYREEE (reference sequence). This CDR3 is CASSQQGGGEKLFF. The CDR3 DNA follows: TGTGCCAGCAGCCAACAGGGTGGGGGTGAAAAACTGTTTTTT.

This rearrangement joins TRBV18 to TRBJ1-1; tentatively, D is TRBD1 (6 bases). CDR1 KGHSH and CDR2 LQKENI come from the germline V gene. Trimming took off 6 bases at V and 0 bases at J, with 11 bases between the two ends. The CDR3 consists of 14 residues. CDR3 region: CASSKGGLNTEAFF. CDR3 coding DNA: TGTGCCAGCTCGAAAGGGGGATTGAACACTGAAGCTTTCTTT.

J is TRBJ2-7 and V is TRBV20-1; TRBD2 is a possible D gene (6 bases). CDR1 DFQATT and CDR2 SNEGSKA come from the germline V gene (reference sequence). The CDR3 has 11 residues. Trimming pared 6 bases from V and 1 base from J, leaving 7 bases between. The CDR3 nucleotides read TGCAGTGCCGGGGGATCCTACGAGCAGTACTTC. Translating it yields CSAGGSYEQYF.

The rearrangement links TRBV28 to TRBJ2-7; 7 bases fit TRBD2. The CDR3 length is 15 residues. The germline V gene has CDR1 MDHEN and CDR2 SYDVKM. Trimming took 1 base from V and 5 from J; bases not matched to a gene: 8. For the CDR3, the DNA is TGTGCCAGCAGTTTATTAGATCGGGAGGTCGACGAGCAGTACTTC. Residues: CASSLLDREVDEQYF.

The rearrangement uses TRBV11-2 and TRBJ2-2; possibly TRBD2 for D (5 bases). The germline gives CDR1 SGHAT, CDR2 FQNNGV. The CDR3 consists of 12 residues. Trimming took off 3 bases at V and 10 bases at J, with 9 bases between the two ends. CDR3 sequence (DNA): TGTGCCAGCAGCTTGGGAGCGTTGGAGCTGTTTTTT. Residues: CASSLGALELFF.

The V call is TRBV7-3, the J call TRBJ2-1; weak D call: TRBD1 (5 bases). Trimming took off 5 bases at V and 0 bases at J, with 11 bases between the two ends. Germline V gene lookup returns CDR1 SGHTA and CDR2 FQGTGA. The CDR3 is made up of 15 amino acids. Here the CDR3 reads CASSVIGDSYNEQFF. The CDR3 DNA sequence: TGTGCCAGCAGCGTAATAGGGGACTCCTACAATGAGCAGTTCTTC.

V is TRBV18 and J is TRBJ1-1; D might be TRBD1 (5 bases). The CDR3 is 11 residues long. Germline values: CDR1 KGHSH, CDR2 LQKENI. The V gene lost 4 bases and the J gene lost 8 bases, with 8 bases spanning the gap. For the CDR3, the DNA is TGTGCCAGCTCACGGGGCGAAGAAGCTTTCTTT. Translated, it gives CASSRGEEAFF.

The rearrangement uses TRBV11-2 and TRBJ2-7, with 7 bases lining up with TRBD2. The CDR3 covers 16 residues. V shed 6 bases and J 0 bases; nucleotides not matched to a gene: 11. Germline CDR1 reads SGHAT; CDR2 reads FQNNGV. This CDR3 is CASSFARGTISYEQYF. CDR3 nucleotide sequence: TGTGCCAGCAGTTTTGCTCGGGGGACTATCTCCTACGAGCAGTACTTC. Based on the CDR3 plus reference TRBV11-2 and TRBJ2-7, the full variable domain is EAGVAQSPRYKIIEKRQSVAFWCNPISGHATLYWYQQILGQGPKLLIQFQNNGVVDDSQLPKDRFSAERLKGVDSTLKIQPAKLEDSAVYLCASSFARGTISYEQYFGPGTRLTVT.